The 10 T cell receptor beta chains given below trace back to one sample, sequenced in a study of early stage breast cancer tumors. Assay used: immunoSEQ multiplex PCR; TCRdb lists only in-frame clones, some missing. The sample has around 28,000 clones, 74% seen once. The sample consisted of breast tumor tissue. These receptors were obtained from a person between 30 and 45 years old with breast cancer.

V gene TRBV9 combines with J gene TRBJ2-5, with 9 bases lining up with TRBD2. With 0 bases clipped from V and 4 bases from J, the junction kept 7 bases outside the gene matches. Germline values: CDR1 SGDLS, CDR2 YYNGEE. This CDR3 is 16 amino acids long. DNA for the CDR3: TGTGCCAGCAGCGTAGAAGCTAGCGGGACGGGAGAGACCCAGTACTTC. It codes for CASSVEASGTGETQYF. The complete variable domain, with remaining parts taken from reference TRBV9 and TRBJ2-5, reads DSGVTQTPKHLITATGQRVTLRCSPRSGDLSVYWYQQSLDQGLQFLIQYYNGEERAKGNILERFSAQQFPDLHSELNLSSLELGDSALYFCASSVEASGTGETQYFGPGTRLLVL.

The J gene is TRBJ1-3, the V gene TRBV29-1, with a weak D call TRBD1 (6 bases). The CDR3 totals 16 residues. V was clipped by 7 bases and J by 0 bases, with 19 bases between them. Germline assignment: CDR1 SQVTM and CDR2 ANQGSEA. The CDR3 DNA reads TGCAGCGCGGGTGTACAGGGACGAACCTCTGGAAACACCATATATTTT. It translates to CSAGVQGRTSGNTIYF.

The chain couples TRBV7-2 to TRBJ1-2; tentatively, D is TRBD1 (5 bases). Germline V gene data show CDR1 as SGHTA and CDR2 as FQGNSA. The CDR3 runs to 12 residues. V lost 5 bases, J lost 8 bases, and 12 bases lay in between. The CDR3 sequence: CASSRERGGYTF. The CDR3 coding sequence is TGTGCCAGCAGCAGGGAGAGGGGAGGCTACACCTTC.

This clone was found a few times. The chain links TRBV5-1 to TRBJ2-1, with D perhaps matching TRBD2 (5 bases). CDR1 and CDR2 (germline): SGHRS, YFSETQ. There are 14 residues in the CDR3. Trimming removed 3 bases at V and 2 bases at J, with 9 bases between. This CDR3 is CASSSTGTYNEQFF. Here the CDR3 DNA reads TGCGCCAGCAGCTCAACCGGGACCTACAATGAGCAGTTCTTC.

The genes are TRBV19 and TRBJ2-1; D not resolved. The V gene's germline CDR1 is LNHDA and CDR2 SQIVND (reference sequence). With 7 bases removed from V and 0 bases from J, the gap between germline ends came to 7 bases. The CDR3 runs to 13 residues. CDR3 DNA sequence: TGTGCCAGTACCCACCCCTCCTACAATGAGCAGTTCTTC. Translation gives CASTHPSYNEQFF. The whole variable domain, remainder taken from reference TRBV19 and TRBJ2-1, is DGGITQSPKYLFRKEGQNVTLSCEQNLNHDAMYWYRQDPGQGLRLIYYSQIVNDFQKGDIAEGYSVSREKKESFPLTVTSAQKNPTAFYLCASTHPSYNEQFFGPGTRLTVL.

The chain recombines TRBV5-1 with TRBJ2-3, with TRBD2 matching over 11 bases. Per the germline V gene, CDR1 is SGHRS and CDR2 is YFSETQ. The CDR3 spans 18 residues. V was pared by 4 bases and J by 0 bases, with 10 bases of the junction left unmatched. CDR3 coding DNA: TGCGCCAGCAGCGCTTGGGGTACTAGCGGGGGTAGCACAGATACGCAGTATTTT. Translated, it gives CASSAWGTSGGSTDTQYF.

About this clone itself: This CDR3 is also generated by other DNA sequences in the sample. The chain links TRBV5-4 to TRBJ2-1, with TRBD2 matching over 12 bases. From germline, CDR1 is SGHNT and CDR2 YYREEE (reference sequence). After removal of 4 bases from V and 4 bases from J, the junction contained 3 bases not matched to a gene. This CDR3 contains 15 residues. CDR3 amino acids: CASSLTSGSYNEQFF. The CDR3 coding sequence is TGTGCCAGCAGCCTGACTAGCGGGAGTTACAATGAGCAGTTCTTC.

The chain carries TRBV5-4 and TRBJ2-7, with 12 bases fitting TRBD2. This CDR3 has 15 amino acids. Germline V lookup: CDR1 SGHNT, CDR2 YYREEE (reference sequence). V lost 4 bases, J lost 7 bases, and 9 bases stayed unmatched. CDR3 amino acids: CASSPWTSGTEEQYF. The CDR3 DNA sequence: TGTGCCAGCAGCCCCTGGACTAGCGGGACTGAAGAGCAGTACTTC.

This CDR3 reads CSGGNTGELFF. Here the CDR3 DNA reads TGCAGCGGGGGGAACACCGGGGAGCTGTTTTTT. The gene calls are TRBV29-1 and TRBJ2-2, with D uncertain. Germline CDR1 reads SQVTM; CDR2 reads ANQGSEA. The CDR3 sequence is 11 residues long. V was pared by 7 bases and J by 1 base, with 4 bases between.

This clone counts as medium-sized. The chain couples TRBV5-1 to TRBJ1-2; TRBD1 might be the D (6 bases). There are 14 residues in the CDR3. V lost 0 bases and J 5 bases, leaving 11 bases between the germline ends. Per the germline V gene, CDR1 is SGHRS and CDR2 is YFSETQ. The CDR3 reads CASSLDRASYGYTF. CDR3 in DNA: TGCGCCAGCAGCTTGGACAGGGCGAGTTATGGCTACACCTTC.